The next 16 T cell receptor beta chains were all read from a single sample in a study of T cell repertoires and HLA-DP antigens. Their antigens are not known. Profiled with immunoSEQ multiplex PCR; TCRdb holds only in-frame clones, not every one. The sample shows about 89,000 clones, around nine tenths of them seen only once. The sample taken for sequencing was CD4+ T cells from PBMCs. The receptors were sampled from a man over 45 in good health and CMV-seronegative.

The gene calls are TRBV7-2 and TRBJ2-7; a possible D gene is TRBD2 (5 bases). Germline loops: CDR1 SGHTA, CDR2 FQGNSA. This CDR3 spans 12 amino acids. V was pared by 5 bases and J by 6 bases, with 11 bases between. CDR3 in DNA: TGTGCCAGCAGCAAGTACGCGGGCGAGCAGTACTTC. It codes for CASSKYAGEQYF. The whole variable domain, filled in from reference TRBV7-2 and TRBJ2-7, reads GAGVSQSPSNKVTEKGKDVELRCDPISGHTALYWYRQSLGQGLEFLIYFQGNSAPDKSGLPSDRFSAERTGGSVSTLTIQRTQQEDSAVYLCASSKYAGEQYFGPGTRLTVT.

This chain joins TRBV6-1 and TRBJ1-5; D gene unclear. Germline lookup yields CDR1 MNHNS and CDR2 SASEGT. CDR3 length equals 14 residues. V shed 0 bases and J shed 2 bases, with 5 bases lying between them. The CDR3 here is CASSEAGGNQPQHF. The CDR3 DNA is TGTGCCAGCAGTGAAGCAGGCGGCAATCAGCCCCAGCATTTT.

V usage is TRBV19 and J usage is TRBJ2-1; D might be TRBD2 (5 bases). V dropped 6 bases and J dropped 8 bases, with 14 bases sitting between them. This CDR3 is 13 amino acids long. In germline, CDR1 is LNHDA, CDR2 SQIVND (reference sequence). DNA for the CDR3: TGTGCCAGTAGGAGGGCGGCTCTAGATGAGCAGTTCTTC. It yields the protein CASRRAALDEQFF.

The chain uses TRBV6-6 and TRBJ2-3; 11 bases match TRBD2. This CDR3 is built from 15 residues. Per the germline V gene, CDR1 is MNHNY and CDR2 is SVGAGI (reference sequence). Trimming at V came to 7 bases and at J to 1 base, leaving 4 bases not matched to a gene. For the CDR3, the DNA is TGTGCCAGCAATCAACTAGCGGGGGGCACAGATACGCAGTATTTT. It is translated as CASNQLAGGTDTQYF.

The rearrangement uses TRBV11-2 and TRBJ2-7; maybe TRBD1 (5 bases). Deletions cut 6 bases from V and 4 bases from J, with 10 bases between. CDR1 is SGHAT and CDR2 is FQNNGV in the germline V gene. This CDR3 has 12 amino acids. The CDR3, as DNA: TGTGCCAGCAGACACGACAGATACGAGCAGTACTTC. Translated, it gives CASRHDRYEQYF.

V usage is TRBV5-4 and J usage is TRBJ1-1, with 9 bases that match TRBD1. The junction had 7 bases not matched to a gene; V was cut back by 4 bases and J by 0 bases. Germline V gives CDR1 SGHNT, CDR2 YYREEE (reference sequence). The CDR3 sequence is 16 residues long. The CDR3, as DNA: TGTGCCAGCAGCGCGGGGACAGGGCTCATGAACACTGAAGCTTTCTTT. Protein: CASSAGTGLMNTEAFF.

This clone has only one observation. Other DNA variants within this sample encode the same CDR3. The chain couples TRBV6-4 to TRBJ2-1; 11 bases line up with TRBD2. The CDR3 consists of 15 residues. Looked up from germline, CDR1 is MRHNA and CDR2 is SNTAGT. The V segment lost 3 bases and the J segment 3 bases; nucleotides outside the gene matches: 1. In DNA form, the CDR3 reads TGTGCCAGCAGTGAACTAGCGGGGGACTACAATGAGCAGTTCTTC. It is translated as CASSELAGDYNEQFF.

V is TRBV4-1 and J is TRBJ2-1; 9 bases line up with TRBD2. V shed 4 bases, J shed 14 bases, and the junction held 24 bases outside the gene matches. CDR3 length: 18 amino acids. Germline V lookup: CDR1 MGHRA, CDR2 YSYEKL. The CDR3 reads CASSLGPQGRLAAAEEFF. CDR3 in DNA: TGCGCCAGCAGCCTAGGACCTCAGGGAAGACTAGCGGCCGCGGAGGAGTTCTTC.

The V gene is TRBV5-6, the J gene TRBJ2-1, with 7 nucleotides matching TRBD2. Per germline, CDR1 SGHDT and CDR2 YYEEEE. The CDR3 loop spans 16 amino acids. The trim removed 2 bases at V and 5 bases at J, leaving 10 bases unmatched. CDR3 sequence reads: CASSFLKRGGDNEQFF. DNA of the CDR3: TGTGCCAGCAGCTTTCTTAAGCGGGGAGGGGACAATGAGCAGTTCTTC.

The V call is TRBV11-2, the J call TRBJ2-2; TRBD2 matches 9 bases. Losses at the gene ends were 4 bases for V and 6 bases for J; bases not matched to a gene: 6. Germline assignment: CDR1 SGHAT and CDR2 FQNNGV. CDR3 size: 15 residues. The CDR3 sequence is CASSSPRGGAGELFF. CDR3 nucleotides: TGTGCCAGCAGCTCCCCCCGCGGGGGGGCCGGGGAGCTGTTTTTT.

The chain has TRBV29-1 and TRBJ2-1; 8 bases agree with TRBD2. Trimming at V came to 5 bases and at J to 9 bases, leaving 6 bases not matched to a gene. CDR1 and CDR2 (germline): SQVTM, ANQGSEA. This CDR3 contains 12 residues. The CDR3 here is CSVSQLAAEQFF. The CDR3 region has the DNA TGCAGCGTTTCCCAACTAGCGGCTGAGCAGTTCTTC.

The chain combines TRBV2 with TRBJ2-3; no clear D gene. This CDR3 is 15 amino acids long. Trimming pared 4 bases from V and 0 bases from J, leaving 11 bases between. The germline V gene encodes CDR1 SNHLY and CDR2 FYNNEI. The CDR3 spells CASSVAVRSTDTQYF. DNA for the CDR3: TGTGCCAGCAGTGTGGCGGTCAGAAGCACAGATACGCAGTATTTT.

V is TRBV30 and J is TRBJ2-7, with 8 positions matching TRBD1. The CDR3 is 15 residues long. CDR1 and CDR2 (germline): GTSNPN, SVGIG (reference sequence). The J segment lost 2 bases and the V segment lost 1 base, leaving 7 bases of the junction unmatched. The CDR3 DNA reads TGTGCCTGGAGTGGCACCCAGGGGGCCGCCTACGAGCAGTACTTC. Protein sequence: CAWSGTQGAAYEQYF.

CDR3 coding DNA: TGTGCCAGCAGCTTGGATCCAGGTTCCTACGAGCAGTACTTC. Translated, it gives CASSLDPGSYEQYF. The chain carries TRBV5-4 and TRBJ2-7, with no clear D. This CDR3 region has 14 residues. The germline gives CDR1 SGHNT, CDR2 YYREEE (reference sequence). The ends were cut back, 0 bases at V and 1 base at J, with 8 bases in the middle. Supplemented by reference TRBV5-4 and TRBJ2-7, the full variable domain reads ETGVTQSPTHLIKTRGQQVTLRCSSQSGHNTVSWYQQALGQGPQFIFQYYREEENGRGNFPPRFSGLQFPNYSSELNVNALELDDSALYLCASSLDPGSYEQYFGPGTRLTVT.

The chain carries TRBV29-1 and TRBJ2-5; D gene ambiguous. This CDR3 contains 13 residues. Germline loops: CDR1 SQVTM, CDR2 ANQGSEA. The germline V and J ends were trimmed by 8 bases and 5 bases, with 18 bases remaining between them. In DNA form, the CDR3 reads TGCAGCCTCCGCTCGGGTTATAGGGAGACCCAGTACTTC. Translation gives CSLRSGYRETQYF.

The genes are TRBV11-2 and TRBJ2-7; TRBD1 is a possible D gene (6 bases). The CDR3 has 16 amino acids. The V and J ends lost 5 bases and 3 bases respectively, with 20 bases between them. Germline V CDR1 and CDR2: SGHAT, FQNNGV. The CDR3 loop reads CASSTIRGFRLYEQYF. The DNA of the CDR3 is TGTGCCAGCAGCACGATCAGGGGTTTTCGTCTCTACGAGCAGTACTTC.